Following are 32 T cell receptor beta chains from one sample sequenced in a study of blood T cells in healthy people across ages. Sample-barcoded 5' priming and a J-beta primer mix drove a second PCR of about 7 to 11 cycles. MiXCR was run by TCRdb on the 5' RACE reads, yielding one entry per CDR3 protein. The data hold fewer than 700,000 distinct CDR3 sequences, with roughly 43% observed a single time. The sequencing sample was made of blood. The receptors come from a man older than 75 in good health.

This clonotype was seen a few times. The V and J genes are TRBV5-1 and TRBJ1-2, with a tentative D call TRBD1 (6 bases). Germline V CDR1 and CDR2: SGHRS, YFSETQ. Between the trimmed V and J ends, which lost 0 bases and 3 bases, there was a span of 15 bases. The CDR3 is made up of 16 amino acids. In DNA form, the CDR3 reads TGCGCCAGCAGCTTGGCTGGGACAACCGGCGACTATGGCTACACCTTC. Its protein product is CASSLAGTTGDYGYTF.

Details on this clonotype: One base away lies a much larger clone, so this may be a sequencing read error. The V and J genes are TRBV28 and TRBJ2-7; 15 bases are shared with TRBD2. The CDR3 totals 16 residues. V dropped 7 bases and J dropped 4; count of bases not matched to a gene: 8. The germline V gene has CDR1 MDHEN and CDR2 SYDVKM. The CDR3: CASTQGGLAGGYEQYF. The CDR3 region has the DNA TGTGCCAGCACCCAGGGGGGACTAGCGGGAGGTTACGAGCAGTACTTC.

The sample holds a few counts of this clonotype. The chain joins TRBV5-1 to TRBJ1-1; 7 bases are shared with TRBD1. The CDR3 extends over 15 amino acids. Germline trimming cut 0 bases from V and 4 bases from J; bases unmatched to any gene: 6. Germline CDR1 reads SGHRS; CDR2 reads YFSETQ. CDR3 in DNA: TGCGCCAGCAGCTTGGGGGAGTACAGGGGCACTGAAGCTTTCTTT. Translation gives CASSLGEYRGTEAFF.

About this clonotype: At one end the junction does not follow the germline gene, possibly because of a read error. CDR3 in amino acids: CASSLRDTRYF. The CDR3 DNA is TGTGCCAGCAGCTTACGGGATACGCGGTATTTT. V and J are TRBV7-2 and TRBJ2-3; perhaps TRBD2 as D (5 bases). Germline assignment: CDR1 SGHTA and CDR2 FQGNSA. CDR3 size: 11 residues.

The chain combines TRBV29-1 with TRBJ2-5, with a possible D match to TRBD1 (6 bases). The length of the CDR3 is 15 residues. V was cut by 4 bases and J by 5 bases, with 20 bases left in between. CDR1 and CDR2 (germline): SQVTM, ANQGSEA. The CDR3 region is CSVGLTGTPGETQYF. In DNA form, the CDR3 reads TGCAGCGTTGGACTGACCGGGACACCTGGTGAGACCCAGTACTTC.

This clonotype appeared a few times. The rearrangement uses TRBV24-1 and TRBJ2-3; 9 bases match TRBD1. The CDR3 sequence is 17 residues long. Unmatched junction bases numbered 6, after V lost 3 bases and J lost 0 bases. Germline CDR1 is KGHDR and CDR2 is SFDVKD. CDR3 amino acids: CATSDGGTGSSTDTQYF. In DNA, the CDR3 is TGTGCCACCAGTGATGGCGGGACAGGGTCTAGCACAGATACGCAGTATTTT.

Concerning this clonotype: One base away lies a much larger clone, so this may be a sequencing read error. This rearrangement joins TRBV29-1 to TRBJ2-5; no clear D gene. The CDR3 covers 12 residues. V lost 4 bases and J 11 bases, leaving 17 bases between the germline ends. The germline gives CDR1 SQVTM, CDR2 ANQGSEA. DNA of the CDR3: TGCAGCGTTGTACAGTCCTACAATGAGCAGTACTTC. Protein: CSVVQSYNEQYF.

The V gene is TRBV6-2 or TRBV6-3, the J gene TRBJ2-5, with 8 bases matching TRBD2. The tail of the sequence fits TRBJ2-7 better, so the J call may be wrong. This CDR3 has 16 residues. CDR1 and CDR2 from the germline V gene are MNHEY and SVGEGT. The CDR3 here is CASSSPGSGGSYEQYF. CDR3 sequence (DNA): TGTGCCAGCAGTTCCCCGGGGAGCGGGGGTTCCTACGAGCAGTACTTC.

The chain is built from TRBV25-1 and TRBJ1-2; 7 nucleotides line up with TRBD1. CDR1 and CDR2 (germline): MGHDK, SYGVNS. The ends lost 2 bases at V and 8 bases at J; junction bases unmatched: 8. The CDR3 runs to 14 residues. Here the CDR3 DNA reads TGTGCCAGCAGTGAACTGACAGGGAGGTACGGCTACACCTTC. It yields the protein CASSELTGRYGYTF.

This chain links TRBV5-1 with TRBJ2-1; 10 bases are shared with TRBD2. CDR1 and CDR2 from the germline V gene are SGHRS and YFSETQ. The J segment lost 5 bases and the V segment lost 1 base, leaving 6 bases of the junction unmatched. CDR3 length: 16 residues. DNA of the CDR3: TGCGCCAGCAGCTTGAGGCTAGCGGGAGTAAACAATGAGCAGTTCTTC. It yields the protein CASSLRLAGVNNEQFF.

In this sample, this clonotype turned up a few times. The V gene is TRBV20-1, the J gene TRBJ2-7; 8 bases fit TRBD2. With V trimmed by 7 bases and J by 5 bases, 13 bases remained unmatched. The CDR3 has 14 amino acids. CDR1 and CDR2 from the germline V gene are DFQATT and SNEGSKA (reference sequence). The CDR3 spells CSVPGLASHDEQYF. DNA for the CDR3: TGCAGTGTCCCTGGACTAGCTTCCCACGACGAGCAGTACTTC.

This clonotype has just a few counts. This chain links TRBV20-1 with TRBJ2-7, with 9 positions matching TRBD1. V shed 6 bases, J shed 2 bases, and the junction held 5 bases outside the gene matches. Germline V gives CDR1 DFQATT, CDR2 SNEGSKA (reference sequence). This CDR3 has 13 residues. In DNA, the CDR3 is TGCAGTGCGAGTGACAGGGGGACCTACGAGCAGTACTTC. Encoded protein: CSASDRGTYEQYF.

The V call is TRBV7-9, the J call TRBJ1-3, with TRBD1 matching 9 bases. The CDR3 extends over 16 amino acids. Looked up from germline, CDR1 is SEHNR and CDR2 is FQNEAQ (reference sequence). V shed 4 bases and J 0 bases; nucleotides not matched to a gene: 4. CDR3 loop: CASSSDRGTSGNTIYF. The CDR3 coding sequence is TGTGCCAGCAGCTCGGACAGGGGCACCTCTGGAAACACCATATATTTT. The complete variable domain, with remaining parts taken from reference TRBV7-9 and TRBJ1-3, reads DTGVSQNPRHKITKRGQNVTFRCDPISEHNRLYWYRQTLGQGPEFLTYFQNEAQLEKSRLLSDRFSAERPKGSFSTLEIQRTEQGDSAMYLCASSSDRGTSGNTIYFGEGSWLTVV.

The chain employs TRBV4-3 and TRBJ2-5; TRBD2 aligns across 8 bases. V lost 4 bases to trimming and J lost 3 bases; unmatched junction nucleotides: 10. CDR1 is LGHNA and CDR2 is YSLEER in the germline V gene. There are 16 residues in the CDR3. The CDR3 protein is CASSPGVAGLKETQYF. The CDR3 DNA is TGCGCCAGCAGCCCCGGGGTAGCGGGACTGAAAGAGACCCAGTACTTC.

In its sample, this clonotype was seen a few times. The chain links TRBV6-1 to TRBJ2-7; 7 bases align to TRBD1. The CDR3 consists of 15 residues. From germline, CDR1 is MNHNS and CDR2 SASEGT. J lost 0 bases, V lost 8 bases, and 10 bases had no gene match. CDR3 nucleotide sequence: TGTGCCAGCCGGGTAGAACAGGGGTTCTCCTACGAGCAGTACTTC. Encoded protein: CASRVEQGFSYEQYF.

The rearrangement joins TRBV28 to TRBJ2-5; 9 bases are a match to TRBD2. Germline V gene sequence: CDR1 MDHEN, CDR2 SYDVKM. V trimming: 2 bases; J trimming: 13 bases; junction bases outside the gene matches: 2. This CDR3 is 11 amino acids long. The CDR3 sequence: CASSLLGLAYF. Written as DNA, the CDR3 is TGTGCCAGCAGTTTACTGGGACTAGCGTACTTC.

V gene TRBV6-2 or TRBV6-3 combines with J gene TRBJ2-5, with TRBD2 identical over 7 bases. The DNA end is more similar to TRBJ2-7, so the J call may be wrong. The CDR3 is 14 residues long. Germline-derived CDR1 and CDR2 are MNHEY and SVGEGT. CDR3 coding DNA: TGTGCCAGCAGTCCCGATACGGGGGGCTACGAGCAGTACTTC. Protein: CASSPDTGGYEQYF.

This chain links TRBV29-1 with TRBJ2-1; D perhaps matches TRBD1 (6 bases). Germline loops: CDR1 SQVTM, CDR2 ANQGSEA. The CDR3 spans 12 residues. V was cut by 3 bases and J by 6 bases, with 9 bases left in between. CDR3 coding DNA: TGCAGCGTTGATCGAGGGGGCAATGAGCAGTTCTTC. The encoded protein is CSVDRGGNEQFF.

The V call is TRBV20-1, the J call TRBJ2-5, with 14 bases aligning to TRBD2. The CDR3 spans 15 residues. Germline CDR1 DFQATT, CDR2 SNEGSKA (reference sequence). With 5 bases clipped from V and 4 bases from J, the junction kept 6 bases outside the gene matches. Here the CDR3 reads CSARGLAGVIETQYF. For the CDR3, the DNA is TGCAGTGCTCGGGGACTAGCGGGAGTAATAGAGACCCAGTACTTC.

Comments on this clonotype: At one of its ends the junction is not consistent with the germline gene, which may arise from a read error. The rearrangement links TRBV28 to TRBJ2-1, with D possibly matching TRBD2 (7 bases). This CDR3 is 16 amino acids long. Germline V gene data show CDR1 as MDHEN and CDR2 as SYDVKM. This CDR3 reads CASSSDTGRGYNERFF. The CDR3 bases are TGTGCCAGCAGCTCGGACACAGGGCGGGGGTACAATGAGCGGTTCTTC.

This chain connects TRBV7-6 to TRBJ2-7, with D possibly TRBD2 on 6 matching bases. Germline V CDR1 and CDR2: SGHVS, FNYEAQ. The CDR3 has 14 amino acids. Trimming stripped 5 bases from V and 6 bases from J, with 17 bases between. The CDR3 region is CASSPSEVRGEQYF. CDR3 DNA: TGTGCCAGCAGCCCTAGCGAGGTCCGCGGCGAGCAGTACTTC.

This chain uses TRBV3-1 with TRBJ2-3; 7 positions agree with TRBD2. The CDR3 extends over 16 amino acids. The germline V gene has CDR1 LGHDT and CDR2 YNNKEL (reference sequence). V was pared by 0 bases and J by 3 bases, with 6 bases of the junction left unmatched. In DNA form, the CDR3 reads TGTGCCAGCAGCCAAGACCTTCAAGCGGGGACAGATACGCAGTATTTT. It yields the protein CASSQDLQAGTDTQYF.

This rearrangement joins TRBV29-1 to TRBJ2-1; D not resolved. CDR3 length equals 15 residues. Trimming cost V 3 bases and J 6 bases, with 18 bases left between them. Germline-derived CDR1 and CDR2 are SQVTM and ANQGSEA. The CDR3 coding sequence is TGCAGCGTTGACACGGACCCCAAGTCTTTCAATGAGCAGTTCTTC. Encoded protein: CSVDTDPKSFNEQFF.

This chain joins TRBV3-1 and TRBJ2-1, with 16 bases matching TRBD2. After removal of 6 bases from V and 7 bases from J, the junction contained 15 bases not matched to a gene. Per the germline V gene, CDR1 is LGHDT and CDR2 is YNNKEL (reference sequence). The CDR3 is 19 residues long. The CDR3 region has the DNA TGTGCCAGCAGACCGACCCCGGGACTAGCGGGAGGGCCCTCTAATGAGCAGTTCTTC. Amino acids: CASRPTPGLAGGPSNEQFF.

This clonotype was seen only a few times. The V call is TRBV29-1, the J call TRBJ2-3; D tentatively reads TRBD1 or TRBD2 (5 bases each). Trimming stripped 3 bases from V and 6 bases from J, with 10 bases between. This CDR3 comprises 12 residues. From germline, CDR1 is SQVTM and CDR2 ANQGSEA. DNA of the CDR3: TGCAGCGTTGACGAGGGGCCCGATACGCAGTATTTT. This sequence encodes CSVDEGPDTQYF.

The chain links TRBV15 to TRBJ1-5; D unclear. V gave up 1 base and J gave up 3 bases, with 7 bases separating them. The CDR3 is made up of 14 amino acids. Germline values: CDR1 LNHNV, CDR2 YYDKDF (reference sequence). The CDR3, as DNA: TGTGCCACCAGCAGAGGGGAATCCAATCAGCCCCAGCATTTT. Its protein is CATSRGESNQPQHF.

This chain uses TRBV15 with TRBJ2-3, with 8 nucleotides matching TRBD1. CDR3 length: 15 amino acids. Per the germline V gene, CDR1 is LNHNV and CDR2 is YYDKDF (reference sequence). J was trimmed by 4 bases and V by 3 bases; bases with no gene match: 6. The CDR3: CATSRIQGAADTQYF. The CDR3 DNA reads TGTGCCACCAGCAGGATCCAGGGGGCCGCAGATACGCAGTATTTT. The whole variable domain, filled in from reference TRBV15 and TRBJ2-3, reads DAMVIQNPRYQVTQFGKPVTLSCSQTLNHNVMYWYQQKSSQAPKLLFHYYDKDFNNEADTPDNFQSRRPNTSFCFLDIRSPGLGDTAMYLCATSRIQGAADTQYFGPGTRLTVL.

At least ten counts were recorded for this clonotype. The gene calls are TRBV7-2 and TRBJ2-1; D uncertain. V was pared by 5 bases and J by 4 bases, with 6 bases between. Germline CDR1 is SGHTA and CDR2 is FQGNSA. CDR3 length: 12 amino acids. CDR3 in DNA: TGTGCCAGCAGCCCAGGATACAATGAGCAGTTCTTC. This encodes CASSPGYNEQFF.

V gene TRBV7-2 combines with J gene TRBJ2-2; 7 bases are a match to TRBD1. Unmatched junction bases numbered 5, after V lost 7 bases and J lost 0 bases. The CDR3 sequence is 15 residues long. The germline CDR1 and CDR2 sequences are SGHTA and FQGNSA. The chain's CDR3 is CASTLQGSNTGELFF. CDR3 DNA sequence: TGTGCCAGCACTCTACAGGGGTCGAACACCGGGGAGCTGTTTTTT.

The J gene is TRBJ2-3, the V gene TRBV3-1; no clear D. Per germline, CDR1 LGHDT and CDR2 YNNKEL (reference sequence). Trimming took 0 bases from V and 8 from J, leaving 9 bases between them. This CDR3 is 13 amino acids long. The CDR3 bases are TGTGCCAGCAGCCAAGATCCCCGCGGTACGCAGTATTTT. This translates into CASSQDPRGTQYF.

The J gene is TRBJ2-1, the V gene TRBV4-3; D may match TRBD1 or TRBD2 (5 bases each). The J call may be in error: the DNA end matches TRBJ2-7 better. The CDR3 consists of 17 residues. CDR1 is LGHNA and CDR2 is YSLEER in the germline V gene. The DNA for the CDR3 is TGCGCCAGCAGCCCTTACACGGGACCTAGCTCCCACAATGAGCAGTACTTC. Translation gives CASSPYTGPSSHNEQYF.

This clonotype was found many times. CDR3 coding DNA: TGTGCCAAATACGGACTAGCGGGACAAGAGACCCAGTACTTC. Translated, it gives CAKYGLAGQETQYF. V is TRBV6-5 and J is TRBJ2-5; TRBD2 matches 12 bases. With 10 bases clipped from V and 2 bases from J, the junction kept 5 bases outside the gene matches. This CDR3 has 14 amino acids. Germline V gene lookup returns CDR1 MNHEY and CDR2 SVGAGI.